What follows are 32 T cell receptor beta chains derived from one specimen sequenced in a study of early T cells in non-severe SARS-CoV-2 infection. TCRdb ran MiXCR on the 5' RACE reads and lists one entry per CDR3 protein. This table holds over 85,000 distinct CDR3 sequences, 10% to 15% found once. Sample: whole blood, taken at baseline. The receptor source for this set is an adult who was a healthcare worker with PCR-confirmed SARS-CoV-2 infection or an uninfected control (not recorded which).

The chain uses TRBV6-2 or TRBV6-3 and TRBJ2-6, with 8 bases lining up with TRBD1. Germline CDR1 and CDR2: MNHEY and SVGEGT. V lost 5 bases to trimming and J lost 4 bases; unmatched junction nucleotides: 7. The CDR3 length is 16 residues. The DNA for the CDR3 is TGTGCCAGCAGTCGAAGGACAGGGCCAGGGGCCAACGTCCTGACTTTC. The encoded protein is CASSRRTGPGANVLTF.

This rearrangement joins TRBV20-1 to TRBJ2-7; D is ambiguous. Trimming stripped 5 bases from V and 4 bases from J, with 15 bases between. Germline V gene sequence: CDR1 DFQATT, CDR2 SNEGSKA (reference sequence). This CDR3 contains 13 residues. CDR3 in DNA: TGCAGTGCTGCCTCTACGGCCAATTACGAGCAGTACTTC. Translated, it gives CSAASTANYEQYF.

Only a few counts were recorded for this clonotype. The chain combines TRBV12-3 or TRBV12-4 with TRBJ1-1; D call uncertain. CDR3 length: 16 amino acids. Between the trimmed V and J ends, which lost 3 bases and 1 base, there was a span of 15 bases. In DNA, the CDR3 is TGTGCCAGCAGTTTTACTGTCATGCTCGGGAACACTGAAGCTTTCTTT. Protein sequence: CASSFTVMLGNTEAFF.

This clonotype was observed a few times. The genes are TRBV12-5 and TRBJ2-1, with 8 bases that match TRBD1. The CDR3 is 12 residues long. V shed 4 bases, J shed 12 bases, and the junction held 5 bases outside the gene matches. In germline, CDR1 is LGHNT, CDR2 FRNRAP. The CDR3 coding sequence is TGTGCTAGTGGTTCTCGGACAGGGACGCAGTTCTTC. Its translation: CASGSRTGTQFF. Full variable domain (rest looked up from reference TRBV12-5 and TRBJ2-1): DARVTQTPRHKVTEMGQEVTMRCQPILGHNTVFWYRQTMMQGLELLAYFRNRAPLDDSGMPKDRFSAEMPDATLATLKIQPSEPRDSAVYFCASGSRTGTQFFGPGTRLTVL.

In its sample, this clonotype was seen a few times. The chain is built from TRBV2 and TRBJ2-1, with TRBD2 identical over 12 bases. The V gene end was trimmed by 8 bases and the J gene end by 2 bases; junction bases not matched to a gene: 10. This CDR3 is 17 amino acids long. Germline loops: CDR1 SNHLY, CDR2 FYNNEI. The CDR3 bases are TGTGCCAGCTTTTGGAGGGCTAGCGGGGGGGCCTACAATGAGCAGTTCTTC. Its protein is CASFWRASGGAYNEQFF.

The chain links TRBV9 to TRBJ2-7; D may be TRBD1 or TRBD2 (5 bases each). CDR3 length equals 14 residues. Trimming shortened V by 0 bases and J by 12 bases, and 19 bases separated the two germline ends. Germline CDR1 reads SGDLS; CDR2 reads YYNGEE. CDR3 DNA: TGTGCCAGCAGCGTAGCCCCCCGGGACCGCCTGGTGTACTTC. Its translation: CASSVAPRDRLVYF.

This sequence joins TRBV29-1 and TRBJ2-4, with D uncertain. Deletions cut 3 bases from V and 9 bases from J, with 18 bases between. Germline V lookup: CDR1 SQVTM, CDR2 ANQGSEA. This CDR3 contains 14 residues. CDR3 DNA sequence: TGCAGCGTTGAGGTGCCCCCTCCACGCGGCATTCAGTACTTC. This codes for CSVEVPPPRGIQYF.

The chain carries TRBV4-1 and TRBJ2-3, with D tentatively TRBD1 (5 bases). The CDR3 is 16 residues long. Germline V CDR1 and CDR2: MGHRA, YSYEKL. V lost 1 base, J lost 3 bases, and 14 bases lay in between. This CDR3 reads CASSQVGRVETDTQYF. CDR3 in DNA: TGCGCCAGCAGCCAAGTGGGCAGGGTAGAAACAGATACGCAGTATTTT.

The chain links TRBV7-6 to TRBJ2-7; 8 nucleotides agree with TRBD1. V trimming: 6 bases; J trimming: 6 bases; junction bases outside the gene matches: 10. Germline CDR1 SGHVS, CDR2 FNYEAQ. The length of the CDR3 is 14 residues. The chain's CDR3 is CASSLGGQVGEQYF. As DNA, the CDR3 is TGTGCCAGCAGTTTGGGGGGACAGGTGGGCGAGCAGTACTTC.

A word on this clonotype: Likely a read error: the CDR3 ends without its conserved phenylalanine or tryptophan. Because the CDR3's place on the DNA is in doubt, the DNA is left out and the CDR3 is given as listed by TCRdb. This chain connects TRBV28 to TRBJ1-3; the table's D call of TRBD1 was not tested on the DNA. With termini counted, the CDR3 has 9 amino acids. Per germline, CDR1 MDHEN and CDR2 SYDVKM. The CDR3 region is CASTPGPFL.

The chain employs TRBV4-1 and TRBJ1-1, with TRBD1 matching over 9 bases. V lost 3 bases and J lost 10; bases outside the gene matches: 9. From germline, CDR1 is MGHRA and CDR2 YSYEKL. CDR3 size: 14 residues. DNA of the CDR3: TGCGCCAGCAGCCAGACTGGGGAGACAGGGGGAGCTTTCTTT. Encoded protein: CASSQTGETGGAFF.

This clonotype was found a few times. V is TRBV24-1 and J is TRBJ2-1; no clear D. CDR3 length equals 13 residues. From germline, CDR1 is KGHDR and CDR2 SFDVKD. Trimming pared 5 bases from V and 14 bases from J, leaving 18 bases between. The chain's CDR3 is CATSVLNLGPKFF. In DNA, the CDR3 is TGTGCCACCAGTGTCCTCAATCTAGGACCTAAGTTCTTC.

This clonotype was found many times. This chain uses TRBV18 with TRBJ2-1, with D possibly TRBD1 on 5 matching bases. The germline V gene encodes CDR1 KGHSH and CDR2 LQKENI. Trimming shortened V by 3 bases and J by 0 bases, and 18 bases separated the two germline ends. The CDR3 extends over 18 amino acids. The CDR3 DNA reads as TGTGCCAGCTCACCTTATGATACTGGGGCGAGCTCCTACAATGAGCAGTTCTTC. As protein: CASSPYDTGASSYNEQFF.

This clonotype was picked up a small number of times. This chain links TRBV5-1 with TRBJ2-7; TRBD2 agrees at 8 bases. Germline V gives CDR1 SGHRS, CDR2 YFSETQ. The length of the CDR3 is 14 residues. The V segment lost 4 bases and the J segment 5 bases; nucleotides outside the gene matches: 8. Here the CDR3 reads CASSQRRGDDEQYF. DNA of the CDR3: TGCGCCAGCAGCCAACGGCGGGGGGACGACGAGCAGTACTTC.

This clonotype was detected many times. The V gene is TRBV7-8, the J gene TRBJ2-3; perhaps TRBD1 as D (6 bases). CDR3 length: 17 amino acids. Germline values: CDR1 SGHVS, CDR2 FQNEAQ. Trimming took off 5 bases at V and 0 bases at J, with 18 bases between the two ends. CDR3 region: CASSQLIRTASTDTQYF. The CDR3 nucleotides are TGTGCCAGCAGCCAATTGATAAGGACAGCTAGCACAGATACGCAGTATTTT.

There are a few counts of this clonotype. The chain uses TRBV27 and TRBJ2-2, with a possible D match to TRBD1 (5 bases). The CDR3 runs 13 residues. Germline-derived CDR1 and CDR2 are MNHEY and SMNVEV (reference sequence). V lost 6 bases and J lost 6, with 11 bases in between. The CDR3 is CASRSDSSGELFF. The CDR3 region has the DNA TGTGCCAGCAGATCCGACAGCTCCGGGGAGCTGTTTTTT.

This clonotype came up a few times. The chain links TRBV2 to TRBJ2-7; D not certain. The germline V gene encodes CDR1 SNHLY and CDR2 FYNNEI. The V end was cut by 4 bases, the J end by 5 bases, with 15 bases between. The CDR3 is 14 amino acids. CDR3 DNA: TGTGCCAGCAGTGTGGCCGTTAGAGTGGACGAGCAGTACTTC. Translation gives CASSVAVRVDEQYF.

This clonotype was observed a few times. The genes are TRBV5-1 and TRBJ2-1, with D possibly being TRBD2 (6 bases). This CDR3 spans 23 amino acids. Trimming cost V 1 base and J 5 bases, with 37 bases left between them. From germline, CDR1 is SGHRS and CDR2 YFSETQ. CDR3 protein: CASSLRPPGTQFASARGNNEQFF. CDR3 in DNA: TGCGCCAGCAGCTTGCGTCCTCCCGGGACCCAATTTGCTTCTGCGCGCGGGAACAATGAGCAGTTCTTC. The variable domain in full, with the rest retrieved from reference TRBV5-1 and TRBJ2-1, is KAGVTQTPRYLIKTRGQQVTLSCSPISGHRSVSWYQQTPGQGLQFLFEYFSETQRNKGNFPGRFSGRQFSNSRSEMNVSTLELGDSALYLCASSLRPPGTQFASARGNNEQFFGPGTRLTVL.

This chain connects TRBV5-1 to TRBJ2-2; 9 bases align to TRBD1. Germline loops: CDR1 SGHRS, CDR2 YFSETQ. Trimming at V came to 2 bases and at J to 4 bases, leaving 9 bases not matched to a gene. This CDR3 comprises 17 residues. The CDR3 DNA reads TGCGCCAGCAGCTTCAACCCGGGACAGGGCACCACCGGGGAGCTGTTTTTT. It encodes CASSFNPGQGTTGELFF.

V is TRBV18 and J is TRBJ1-1, with 10 bases aligning to TRBD1. After removal of 3 bases from V and 0 bases from J, the junction contained 7 bases not matched to a gene. The CDR3 length is 17 residues. Germline assignment: CDR1 KGHSH and CDR2 LQKENI. The CDR3 DNA follows: TGTGCCAGCTCACCCCCCCGGGACAGGGGACTGAACACTGAAGCTTTCTTT. Translated, it gives CASSPPRDRGLNTEAFF.

The V gene is TRBV20-1, the J gene TRBJ1-1; D gene uncertain. The germline gives CDR1 DFQATT, CDR2 SNEGSKA (reference sequence). This CDR3 contains 10 residues. V gave up 2 bases and J gave up 10 bases, with 8 bases separating them. The CDR3 nucleotides are TGCAGTGCTAGACTCCAAGGAGCTTTCTTT. Translating it yields CSARLQGAFF.

The table lists this clonotype with a few counts. This chain links TRBV4-1 with TRBJ1-2, with D possibly being TRBD1 (6 bases). V lost 1 base and J 0 bases, leaving 15 bases between the germline ends. The CDR3 sequence is 17 residues long. The germline CDR1 and CDR2 sequences are MGHRA and YSYEKL. The CDR3, as DNA: TGCGCCAGCAGCCAAGTCGGGAGGGGGAGAGCTAACTATGGCTACACCTTC. Encoded protein: CASSQVGRGRANYGYTF.

This clonotype has only a few counts. The rearrangement joins TRBV25-1 to TRBJ2-6; TRBD2 aligns across 9 bases. CDR1 is MGHDK, CDR2 SYGVNS, per germline. The CDR3 covers 18 residues. V shed 3 bases, J shed 0 bases, and the junction held 6 bases outside the gene matches. CDR3 bases: TGTGCCAGCAGTGATTCTAGCGGGGACCTCTCTGGGGCCAACGTCCTGACTTTC. Translation gives CASSDSSGDLSGANVLTF.

This clonotype occurred a few times. The chain couples TRBV18 to TRBJ1-4; 9 nucleotides align to TRBD1. CDR3 size: 15 residues. V shed 1 base and J 5 bases; nucleotides not matched to a gene: 2. Germline CDR1 KGHSH, CDR2 LQKENI. CDR3 residues: CASSPQGQGNEKLFF. DNA for the CDR3: TGTGCCAGCTCACCACAAGGACAGGGGAATGAAAAACTGTTTTTT.

Only a few counts were recorded for this clonotype. The chain links TRBV9 to TRBJ2-5; 12 bases map to TRBD2. There are 15 residues in the CDR3. J lost 5 bases, V lost 4 bases, and 6 bases had no gene match. The V gene's germline CDR1 is SGDLS and CDR2 YYNGEE. The CDR3 coding sequence is TGTGCCAGCAGCTCCCGGACTAGCGGGAAGGAGACCCAGTACTTC. Its protein is CASSSRTSGKETQYF.

This clonotype was detected a few times. The V gene is TRBV7-9, the J gene TRBJ2-2; D is undetermined. The germline gives CDR1 SEHNR, CDR2 FQNEAQ (reference sequence). The CDR3 has 14 amino acids. Trimming stripped 2 bases from V and 1 base from J, with 5 bases between. The CDR3 protein is CASSLYRNTGELFF. Here the CDR3 DNA reads TGTGCCAGCAGCTTATACAGGAACACCGGGGAGCTGTTTTTT.

The V gene is TRBV27, the J gene TRBJ1-1; D call uncertain. CDR1 MNHEY and CDR2 SMNVEV come from the germline V gene (reference sequence). The CDR3 contains 15 residues. The V gene lost 7 bases and the J gene lost 0 bases, with 15 bases spanning the gap. CDR3 sequence: CASILLGKMNTEAFF. CDR3 sequence (DNA): TGTGCCAGCATCTTACTCGGGAAGATGAACACTGAAGCTTTCTTT.

Only a few counts were recorded for this clonotype. The chain combines TRBV5-4 with TRBJ1-6, with 9 bases aligning to TRBD1. The CDR3 runs to 14 residues. The trim removed 4 bases at V and 6 bases at J, leaving 2 bases unmatched. In germline, CDR1 is SGHNT, CDR2 YYREEE (reference sequence). The CDR3 is CASSGDRANSPLHF. DNA for the CDR3: TGTGCCAGCAGCGGGGACAGGGCTAATTCACCCCTCCACTTT.

This clonotype was found many times. The gene calls are TRBV4-1 and TRBJ2-1; perhaps TRBD1 as D (6 bases). The V and J ends lost 6 bases and 6 bases respectively, with 18 bases between them. This CDR3 contains 15 residues. The germline gives CDR1 MGHRA, CDR2 YSYEKL. The CDR3 protein is CASRAGTSNLNEQFF. CDR3 sequence (DNA): TGCGCCAGCAGGGCCGGGACAAGTAACCTCAATGAGCAGTTCTTC.

This clonotype was recorded at least ten times. The rearrangement uses TRBV2 and TRBJ2-3; D is unclear. From germline, CDR1 is SNHLY and CDR2 FYNNEI. This CDR3 contains 14 residues. V was pared by 5 bases and J by 0 bases, with 9 bases between. The CDR3 sequence: CASSLSSSTDTQYF. The CDR3 bases are TGTGCCAGCAGTCTCTCCTCTAGCACAGATACGCAGTATTTT.

The chain uses TRBV29-1 and TRBJ1-1; D uncertain. The CDR3 has 11 amino acids. The V gene's germline CDR1 is SQVTM and CDR2 ANQGSEA. V lost 4 bases and J lost 1, with 4 bases in between. The DNA of the CDR3 is TGCAGCGTTGGCTCGAACACTGAAGCTTTCTTT. Translation: CSVGSNTEAFF. Using reference TRBV29-1 and TRBJ1-1 for the parts outside the CDR3, the full variable domain is SAVISQKPSRDICQRGTSLTIQCQVDSQVTMMFWYRQQPGQSLTLIATANQGSEATYESGFVIDKFPISRPNLTFSTLTVSNMSPEDSSIYLCSVGSNTEAFFGQGTRLTVV.

Written as DNA, the CDR3 is TGCAGTGCCAAGGGGCTGCAATCGAACACTGAAGCTTTCTTT. Its translation is CSAKGLQSNTEAFF. The chain has TRBV20-1 and TRBJ1-1; D perhaps matches TRBD1 (5 bases). The ends were cut back, 6 bases at V and 1 base at J, with 15 bases in the middle. Germline V gene lookup returns CDR1 DFQATT and CDR2 SNEGSKA (reference sequence). This CDR3 has 14 residues.